Listed here is a single T cell receptor beta chain. Its specificity is not known. The CDR3 is 14 residues long. Germline V gene sequence: CDR1 SEHNR, CDR2 FQNEAQ (reference sequence). TRB cDNA libraries were made by UMI-labeled 5' RACE. TCRdb reanalyzed the 5' RACE reads and collapses them to one entry per CDR3 protein, without DNA. The sample table sets out some 9,600 distinct CDR3 sequences. The data were obtained in a study of CXCR3-negative and CXCR3-positive naive CD8 T cells. General study findings and limits: In naive cells, CXCR3-negative and CXCR3-positive subsets had similar TRBV-TRBJ usage; memory cells differed. TRB CDR3s were more hydrophobic in CXCR3-positive than in CXCR3-negative naive cells.

The J gene is TRBJ2-1, the V gene TRBV7-9; TCRdb returns TRBD2, unconfirmable since there is no DNA. The material sequenced was naive CXCR3- CD8+ T cells from blood. Subset of the sample: CD45RO-CCR7+CD27+CD95- naive CD8+ T cells lacking CXCR3 (TNR3-). The receptor was derived from a human donor in good health. Some clones in this sample may be carry-over from other donors' samples. CDR3 sequence reads: CASSSGLANNEQFF.